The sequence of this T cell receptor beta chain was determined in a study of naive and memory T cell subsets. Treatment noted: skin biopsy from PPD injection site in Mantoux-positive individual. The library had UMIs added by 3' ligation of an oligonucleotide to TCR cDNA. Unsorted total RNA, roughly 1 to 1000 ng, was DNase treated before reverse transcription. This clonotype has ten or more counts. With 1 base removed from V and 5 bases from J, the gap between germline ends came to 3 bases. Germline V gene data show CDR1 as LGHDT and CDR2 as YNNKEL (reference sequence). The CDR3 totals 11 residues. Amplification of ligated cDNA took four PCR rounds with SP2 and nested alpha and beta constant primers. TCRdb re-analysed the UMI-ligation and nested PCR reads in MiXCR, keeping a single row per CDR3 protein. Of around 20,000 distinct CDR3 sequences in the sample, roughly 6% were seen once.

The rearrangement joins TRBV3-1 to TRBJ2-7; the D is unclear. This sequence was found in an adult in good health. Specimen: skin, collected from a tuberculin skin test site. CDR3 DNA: TGTGCCAGCAGCCAAGTTCACGAGCAGTACTTC. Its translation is CASSQVHEQYF.